Included here is one T cell receptor beta chain sequence, with context. Its target is unknown. The CDR3 consists of 14 residues. Between the trimmed V and J ends, which lost 8 bases and 0 bases, there was a span of 13 bases. Per the germline V gene, CDR1 is LGHNA and CDR2 is YSLEER. The data were obtained in a study of shared clonotypes between healthy human individuals. The sorted-subset replicate PCRs were given around 200 ng DNA, which is roughly 30,000 T cell genomes. Libraries were prepared by immunoSEQ multiplex PCR; TCRdb keeps only in-frame clonotypes and omits some of them. The sample records around 2,000,000 clones, more than 85% being singletons. It was CD45RO-negative cells, positively selected for CCR7, that made up naive CD8 cells, with terminally differentiated effector memory CD45RA+ cells excluded. The study's findings and limits: When naive CD4 clonotypes were compared across a handful of donors, approximately 5% were shared. Generally, naive subsets (rather than memory subsets) showed larger estimated richness.

The sample comprised naive CD8+ T cells from PBMCs. This chain connects TRBV4-3 to TRBJ1-1; tentative D call: TRBD1 (5 bases). The sequence came from a man aged 18 to 35 in good health. Some clones in this sample may be carry-over from other donors' samples. This chain's CDR3 is CASDHYRLNTEAFF. Here the CDR3 DNA reads TGCGCCAGCGACCATTACAGGTTGAACACTGAAGCTTTCTTT.